This passage covers 20 T cell receptor beta chains from one sample sequenced in a study of T cell responses to AZD1222 COVID-19 vaccine. This table comes from immunoSEQ multiplex PCR, and its TCRdb copy is limited to in-frame clones, with some not included. The table records some 100,000 clones, roughly 86% of them present only once. The starting material was peripheral blood, obtained on day 0 of MenACWY control vaccination. The receptor source for this set is an adult in good health.

The V call is TRBV4-3, the J call TRBJ1-4; 10 bases map to TRBD1. Germline-derived CDR1 and CDR2 are LGHNA and YSLEER. CDR3 length: 19 residues. With 1 base clipped from V and 4 bases from J, the junction kept 12 bases outside the gene matches. The CDR3 here is CASSQGGQGHPGGNEKLFF. CDR3 nucleotides: TGCGCCAGCAGCCAAGGGGGACAGGGGCACCCCGGTGGTAATGAAAAACTGTTTTTT.

The chain joins TRBV19 to TRBJ2-1, with TRBD2 matching over 8 bases. The CDR3 covers 13 residues. CDR1 and CDR2 (germline): LNHDA, SQIVND (reference sequence). V was pared by 2 bases and J by 10 bases, with 4 bases of the junction left unmatched. The CDR3 here is CASSISGGREQFF. The CDR3 DNA follows: TGTGCCAGTAGTATAAGCGGGGGAAGGGAGCAGTTCTTC.

V usage is TRBV9 and J usage is TRBJ2-1, with 9 nucleotides matching TRBD2. J was trimmed by 9 bases and V by 6 bases; bases with no gene match: 13. This CDR3 region has 15 residues. Germline V gene sequence: CDR1 SGDLS, CDR2 YYNGEE. CDR3 bases: TGTGCCAGCATTTTATGGCGGGAGGGCCCTGGTGAGCAGTTCTTC. It translates to CASILWREGPGEQFF.

The chain has TRBV27 and TRBJ2-5, with 7 bases matching TRBD2. CDR3 size: 17 residues. Losses at the gene ends were 6 bases for V and 2 bases for J; bases not matched to a gene: 15. Germline V gene data show CDR1 as MNHEY and CDR2 as SMNVEV (reference sequence). CDR3 in amino acids: CASSHLGGWGGQETQYF. CDR3 sequence (DNA): TGTGCCAGCAGCCACTTGGGGGGGTGGGGTGGTCAAGAGACCCAGTACTTC.

This clone is judged medium-sized (0.01 to 0.1%). The rearrangement uses TRBV5-6 and TRBJ1-2; TRBD1 aligns across 9 bases. Germline CDR1 and CDR2: SGHDT and YYEEEE. Unmatched junction bases numbered 6, after V lost 3 bases and J lost 0 bases. The CDR3 contains 16 residues. The CDR3 loop is CASSSKDRGANYGYTF. CDR3 nucleotides: TGTGCCAGCAGCTCCAAGGACAGGGGAGCTAACTATGGCTACACCTTC.

In this sample, this clone turned up a few times. The chain has TRBV7-2 and TRBJ2-1; 9 nucleotides match TRBD2. The CDR3 is made up of 14 amino acids. Trimming at V came to 5 bases and at J to 7 bases, leaving 6 bases not matched to a gene. Germline V gives CDR1 SGHTA, CDR2 FQGNSA. The CDR3 is CASSVTSGTNEQFF. As DNA, the CDR3 is TGTGCCAGCAGCGTGACTAGCGGTACGAATGAGCAGTTCTTC.

The V gene is TRBV24-1, the J gene TRBJ1-5; tentatively, D is TRBD1 (5 bases). The V gene lost 5 bases and the J gene lost 3 bases, with 10 bases spanning the gap. The CDR3 length is 14 residues. Germline assignment: CDR1 KGHDR and CDR2 SFDVKD. The CDR3 DNA sequence: TGTGCCACCAGTGGGGCAGGGCCCAATCAGCCCCAGCATTTT. Amino acid sequence: CATSGAGPNQPQHF.

This sequence joins TRBV19 and TRBJ2-2; 9 nucleotides match TRBD1. The germline V gene has CDR1 LNHDA and CDR2 SQIVND (reference sequence). The CDR3 has 16 amino acids. V was pared by 5 bases and J by 5 bases, with 9 bases of the junction left unmatched. The CDR3 reads CASSVLQGARTGELFF. In nucleotides, the CDR3 is TGTGCCAGTAGTGTACTACAGGGGGCGAGGACCGGGGAGCTGTTTTTT.

V usage is TRBV28 and J usage is TRBJ2-2; D is unresolved. The CDR3 is made up of 13 amino acids. The germline gives CDR1 MDHEN, CDR2 SYDVKM. V gave up 6 bases and J gave up 5 bases, with 10 bases separating them. The CDR3, as DNA: TGTGCCAGCAGGACCGGTGGTACCGGGGAGCTGTTTTTT. It yields the protein CASRTGGTGELFF.

The genes are TRBV7-9 and TRBJ1-2, with 10 bases lining up with TRBD1. Trimming removed 0 bases from V and 2 bases from J; junction bases left unmatched: 3. The CDR3 runs to 16 residues. Germline V gene sequence: CDR1 SEHNR, CDR2 FQNEAQ (reference sequence). CDR3 nucleotide sequence: TGTGCCAGCAGCTTAGCGCCGGGACAGGGGAACTATGGCTACACCTTC. It yields the protein CASSLAPGQGNYGYTF.

This sequence joins TRBV28 and TRBJ1-2; D not certain. Germline V gives CDR1 MDHEN, CDR2 SYDVKM. CDR3 length equals 13 residues. The germline V and J ends were trimmed by 5 bases and 8 bases, with 15 bases remaining between them. This chain's CDR3 is CASSQVTDLGYTF. The CDR3 bases are TGTGCCAGCAGTCAAGTGACCGATCTGGGCTACACCTTC.

This clone came up a few times. V and J are TRBV3-1 (or the pseudogene TRBV3-2) and TRBJ1-1, with D uncertain. From germline, CDR1 is LGHDT and CDR2 YNNKEL (reference sequence). This CDR3 region has 22 residues. Between the trimmed V and J ends, which lost 7 bases and 0 bases, there was a span of 36 bases. CDR3 in DNA: TGTGCCAGCACCAAAACCAAGAGTTGTTGTGAGGGTTGTATACATCTGAACACTGAAGCTTTCTTT. This gives the protein CASTKTKSCCEGCIHLNTEAFF.

This chain uses TRBV5-1 with TRBJ2-5; 8 bases align to TRBD1. The CDR3 has 15 residues. CDR1 is SGHRS, CDR2 YFSETQ, per germline. V shed 2 bases, J shed 5 bases, and the junction held 8 bases outside the gene matches. As DNA, the CDR3 is TGCGCCAGCAGCTTAAGGCAGGGGGCCGGGGAGACCCAGTACTTC. Amino acid sequence: CASSLRQGAGETQYF. The complete variable domain, with remaining parts taken from reference TRBV5-1 and TRBJ2-5, reads KAGVTQTPRYLIKTRGQQVTLSCSPISGHRSVSWYQQTPGQGLQFLFEYFSETQRNKGNFPGRFSGRQFSNSRSEMNVSTLELGDSALYLCASSLRQGAGETQYFGPGTRLLVL.

The chain employs TRBV30 and TRBJ1-3; 8 positions match TRBD1. J lost 7 bases, V lost 5 bases, and 1 base had no gene match. The CDR3 is 11 amino acids. CDR1 and CDR2 (germline): GTSNPN, SVGIG (reference sequence). CDR3 bases: TGTGCCTGGGGACAGGGCAACACCATATATTTT. Amino acids: CAWGQGNTIYF.

The chain employs TRBV5-6 and TRBJ1-5, with D perhaps TRBD1 (5 bases). The germline CDR1 and CDR2 sequences are SGHDT and YYEEEE. Trimming took off 2 bases at V and 7 bases at J, with 13 bases between the two ends. This CDR3 is built from 14 residues. CDR3 loop: CASSFGTGGQPQHF. In nucleotides, the CDR3 is TGTGCCAGCAGCTTCGGGACGGGTGGCCAGCCCCAGCATTTT.

The chain carries TRBV19 and TRBJ1-2; D possibly corresponds to TRBD1 (6 bases). The CDR3 consists of 13 residues. Deletions cut 3 bases from V and 8 bases from J, with 13 bases between. Germline loops: CDR1 LNHDA, CDR2 SQIVND (reference sequence). Written as DNA, the CDR3 is TGTGCCAGTAGTATTGGGGGCAGATCGGGCTACACCTTC. As protein: CASSIGGRSGYTF.

V and J are TRBV6-1 and TRBJ2-7; D is unresolved. There are 16 residues in the CDR3. V lost 0 bases and J 2 bases, leaving 14 bases between the germline ends. Germline CDR1 MNHNS, CDR2 SASEGT. The CDR3, as DNA: TGTGCCAGCAGTGAAGCGCAGGTCAGGCTGACCTACGAGCAGTACTTC. Translation gives CASSEAQVRLTYEQYF.

The rearrangement uses TRBV6-1 and TRBJ1-1, with D possibly matching TRBD1 (5 bases). The V gene's germline CDR1 is MNHNS and CDR2 SASEGT. The CDR3 consists of 15 residues. V lost 1 base, J lost 0 bases, and 9 bases lay in between. CDR3 protein: CASSEGWGLNTEAFF. CDR3 in DNA: TGTGCCAGCAGTGAAGGTTGGGGGTTGAACACTGAAGCTTTCTTT.

The chain is built from TRBV7-8 and TRBJ2-1; D possibly corresponds to TRBD2 (6 bases). The length of the CDR3 is 13 residues. Germline lookup yields CDR1 SGHVS and CDR2 FQNEAQ. V shed 8 bases and J shed 0 bases, with 8 bases lying between them. CDR3 coding DNA: TGTGCCAGCCTCGGGAGCTCCTACAATGAGCAGTTCTTC. It codes for CASLGSSYNEQFF.

The chain employs TRBV9 and TRBJ2-1; no clear D. Germline CDR1 is SGDLS and CDR2 is YYNGEE. Trimming left V 0 bases short and J 8 bases short, with 9 bases between. The CDR3 extends over 13 amino acids. CDR3 nucleotides: TGTGCCAGCAGCGTAGAGAGTTGGGATGAGCAGTTCTTC. It is translated as CASSVESWDEQFF.